Described below is a single TCR beta chain sequence and its context. This CDR3 region has 13 residues. Deletions cut 3 bases from V and 0 bases from J, with 3 bases between. The germline V gene encodes CDR1 SGHVS and CDR2 FNYEAQ. CD4+CD25+CD127- Tregs, CD4+CD25- non-Tregs, CD4 and CD8 cells were sorted. TCRdb's copy holds only in-frame clones and misses some; the assay was immunoSEQ multiplex PCR. The sample carries about 240,000 clones, 80% to 85% recorded once. The data were taken from a study of Tregs in tolerant kidney transplant recipients. The genes are TRBV7-6 and TRBJ1-5; D unresolved. This receptor was obtained from a human donor in good health. Sequencing input: CD4+ T cells from blood. The CDR3 nucleotides read TGTGCCAGCAGCTTCTATAGCAATCAGCCCCAGCATTTT. This translates into CASSFYSNQPQHF. The full variable domain, its missing parts supplied by reference TRBV7-6 and TRBJ1-5, is GAGVSQSPRYKVTKRGQDVALRCDPISGHVSLYWYRQALGQGPEFLTYFNYEAQQDKSGLPNDRFSAERPEGSISTLTIQRTEQRDSAMYRCASSFYSNQPQHFGDGTRLSIL.